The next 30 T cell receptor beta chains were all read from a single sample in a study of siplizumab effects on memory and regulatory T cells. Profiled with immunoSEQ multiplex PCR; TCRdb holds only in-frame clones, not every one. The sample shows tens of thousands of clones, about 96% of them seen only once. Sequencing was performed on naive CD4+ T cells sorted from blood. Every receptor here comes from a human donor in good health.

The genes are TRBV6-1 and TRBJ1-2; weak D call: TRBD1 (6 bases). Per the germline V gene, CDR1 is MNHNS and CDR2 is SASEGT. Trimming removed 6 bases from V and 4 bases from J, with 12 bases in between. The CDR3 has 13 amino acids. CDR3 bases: TGTGCCAGCAGCTCAGGACAGATCTATGGCTACACCTTC. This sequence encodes CASSSGQIYGYTF.

This CDR3 reads CASSFAVWGGSPLHF. DNA for the CDR3: TGTGCCAGCAGCTTTGCGGTTTGGGGAGGTTCACCCCTCCACTTT. The chain links TRBV7-9 to TRBJ1-6, with D unresolved. CDR1 is SEHNR, CDR2 FQNEAQ, per germline (reference sequence). CDR3 length equals 15 residues. V dropped 3 bases and J dropped 9 bases, with 15 bases sitting between them.

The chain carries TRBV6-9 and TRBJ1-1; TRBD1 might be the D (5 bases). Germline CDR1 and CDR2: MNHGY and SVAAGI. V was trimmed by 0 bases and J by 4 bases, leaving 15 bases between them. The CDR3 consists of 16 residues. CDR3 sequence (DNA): TGTGCCAGCAGTTATTCATTTGGGGTGAGGGGCACTGAAGCTTTCTTT. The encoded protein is CASSYSFGVRGTEAFF.

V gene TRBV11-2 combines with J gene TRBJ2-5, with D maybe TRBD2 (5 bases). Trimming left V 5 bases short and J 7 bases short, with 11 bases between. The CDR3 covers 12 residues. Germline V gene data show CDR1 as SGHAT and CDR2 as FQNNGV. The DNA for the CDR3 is TGTGCCAGCAGCCCGGGATTAGGGACCCAGTACTTC. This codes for CASSPGLGTQYF.

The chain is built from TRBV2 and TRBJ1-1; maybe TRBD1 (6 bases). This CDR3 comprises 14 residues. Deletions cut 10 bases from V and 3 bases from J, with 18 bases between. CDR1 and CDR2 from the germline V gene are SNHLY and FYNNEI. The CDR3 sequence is CAMISTGAYTEAFF. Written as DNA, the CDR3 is TGTGCCATGATTTCGACAGGCGCCTACACTGAAGCTTTCTTT.

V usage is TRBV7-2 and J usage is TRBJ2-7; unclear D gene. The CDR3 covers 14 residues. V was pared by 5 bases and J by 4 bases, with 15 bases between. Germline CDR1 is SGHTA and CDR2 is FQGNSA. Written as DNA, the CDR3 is TGTGCCAGCAGCCGAGTCGGCCGGGTTTACGAGCAGTACTTC. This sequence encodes CASSRVGRVYEQYF.

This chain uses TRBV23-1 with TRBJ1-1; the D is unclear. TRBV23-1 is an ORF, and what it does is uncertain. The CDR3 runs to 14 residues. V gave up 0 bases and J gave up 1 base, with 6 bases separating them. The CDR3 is CASSQSVRNTEAFF. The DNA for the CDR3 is TGCGCCAGCAGTCAATCGGTCAGGAACACTGAAGCTTTCTTT.

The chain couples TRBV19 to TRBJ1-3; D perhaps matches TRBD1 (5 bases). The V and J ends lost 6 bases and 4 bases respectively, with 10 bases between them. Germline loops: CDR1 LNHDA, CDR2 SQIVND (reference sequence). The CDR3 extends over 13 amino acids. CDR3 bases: TGTGCCAGTAGCTCGGGGCTCGGAAACACCATATATTTT. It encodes CASSSGLGNTIYF.

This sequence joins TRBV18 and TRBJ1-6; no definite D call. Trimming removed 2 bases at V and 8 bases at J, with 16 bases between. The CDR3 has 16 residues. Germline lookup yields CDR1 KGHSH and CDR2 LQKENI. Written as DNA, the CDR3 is TGTGCCAGCTCACCAGTCCTCTGGGCAGGTGATTCACCCCTCCACTTT. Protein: CASSPVLWAGDSPLHF. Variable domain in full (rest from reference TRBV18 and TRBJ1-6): NAGVMQNPRHLVRRRGQEARLRCSPMKGHSHVYWYRQLPEEGLKFMVYLQKENIIDESGMPKERFSAEFPKEGPSILRIQQVVRGDSAAYFCASSPVLWAGDSPLHFGNGTRLTVT.

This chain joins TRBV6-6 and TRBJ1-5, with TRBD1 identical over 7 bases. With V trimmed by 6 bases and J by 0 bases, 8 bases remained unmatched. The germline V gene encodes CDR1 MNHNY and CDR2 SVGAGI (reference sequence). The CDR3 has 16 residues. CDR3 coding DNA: TGTGCCAGCAGAACCGGGACAGATTATAGCAATCAGCCCCAGCATTTT. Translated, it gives CASRTGTDYSNQPQHF.

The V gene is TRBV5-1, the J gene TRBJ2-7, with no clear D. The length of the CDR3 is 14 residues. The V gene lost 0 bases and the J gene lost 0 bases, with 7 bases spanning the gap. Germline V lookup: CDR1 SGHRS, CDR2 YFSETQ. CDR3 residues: CASSLDRSSYEQYF. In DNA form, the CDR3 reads TGCGCCAGCAGCTTGGATAGGAGCTCCTACGAGCAGTACTTC.

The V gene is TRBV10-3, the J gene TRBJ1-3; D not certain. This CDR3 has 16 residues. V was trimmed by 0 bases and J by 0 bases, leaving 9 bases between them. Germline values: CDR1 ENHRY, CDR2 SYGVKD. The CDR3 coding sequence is TGTGCCATCAGTGAGTCGACGGGGAGCTCTGGAAACACCATATATTTT. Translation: CAISESTGSSGNTIYF.

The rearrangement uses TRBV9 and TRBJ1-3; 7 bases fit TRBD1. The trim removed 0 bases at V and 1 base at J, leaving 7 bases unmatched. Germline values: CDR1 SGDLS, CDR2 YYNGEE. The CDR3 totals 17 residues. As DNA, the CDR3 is TGTGCCAGCAGCGTAGCTGGGACAGTAAGATCTGGAAACACCATATATTTT. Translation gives CASSVAGTVRSGNTIYF. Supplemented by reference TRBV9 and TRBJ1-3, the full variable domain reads DSGVTQTPKHLITATGQRVTLRCSPRSGDLSVYWYQQSLDQGLQFLIQYYNGEERAKGNILERFSAQQFPDLHSELNLSSLELGDSALYFCASSVAGTVRSGNTIYFGEGSWLTVV.

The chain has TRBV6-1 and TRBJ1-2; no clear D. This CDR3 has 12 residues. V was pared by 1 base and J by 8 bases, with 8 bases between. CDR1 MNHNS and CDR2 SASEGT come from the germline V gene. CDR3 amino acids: CASSEVSKGYTF. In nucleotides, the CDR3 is TGTGCCAGCAGTGAAGTATCCAAGGGCTACACCTTC.

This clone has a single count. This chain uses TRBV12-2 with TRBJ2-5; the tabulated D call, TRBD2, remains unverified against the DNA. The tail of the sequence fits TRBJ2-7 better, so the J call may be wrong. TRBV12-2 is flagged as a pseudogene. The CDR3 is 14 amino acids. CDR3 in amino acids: CASRLRAEAYEQYF. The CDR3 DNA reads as TGTGCAAGTCGGCTTAGAGCGGAAGCCTACGAGCAGTACTTC.

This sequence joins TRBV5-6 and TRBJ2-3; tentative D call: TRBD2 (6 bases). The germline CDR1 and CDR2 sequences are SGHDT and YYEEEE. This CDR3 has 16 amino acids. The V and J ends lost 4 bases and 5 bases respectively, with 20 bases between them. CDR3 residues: CASSPAGSPGGDTQYF. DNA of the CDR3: TGTGCCAGCAGCCCTGCCGGGAGCCCAGGAGGAGATACGCAGTATTTT.

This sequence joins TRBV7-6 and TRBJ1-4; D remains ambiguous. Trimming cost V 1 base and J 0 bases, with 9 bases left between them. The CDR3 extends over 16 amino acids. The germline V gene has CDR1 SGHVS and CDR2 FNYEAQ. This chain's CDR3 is CASSLEPKATNEKLFF. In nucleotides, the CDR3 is TGTGCCAGCAGCTTAGAACCGAAAGCAACTAATGAAAAACTGTTTTTT.

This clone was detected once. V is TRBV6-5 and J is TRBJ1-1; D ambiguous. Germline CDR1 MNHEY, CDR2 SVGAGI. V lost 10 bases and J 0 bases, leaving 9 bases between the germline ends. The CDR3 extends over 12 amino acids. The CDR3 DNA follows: TGTGCCACCGTCACAGTGAACACTGAAGCTTTCTTT. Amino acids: CATVTVNTEAFF.

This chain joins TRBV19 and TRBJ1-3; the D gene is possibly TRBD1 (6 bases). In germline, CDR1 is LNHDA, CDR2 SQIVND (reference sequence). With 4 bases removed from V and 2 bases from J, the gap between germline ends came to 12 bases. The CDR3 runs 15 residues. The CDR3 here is CASSTSGTTGNTIYF. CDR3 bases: TGTGCCAGTAGTACAAGCGGGACAACTGGAAACACCATATATTTT.

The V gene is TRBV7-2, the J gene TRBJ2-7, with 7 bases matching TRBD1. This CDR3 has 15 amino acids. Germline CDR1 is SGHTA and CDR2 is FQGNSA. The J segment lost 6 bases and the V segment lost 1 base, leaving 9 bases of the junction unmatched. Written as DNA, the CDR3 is TGTGCCAGCAGCTTAGAGGGTGACAGGGCGCCCGAGCAGTACTTC. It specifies CASSLEGDRAPEQYF.

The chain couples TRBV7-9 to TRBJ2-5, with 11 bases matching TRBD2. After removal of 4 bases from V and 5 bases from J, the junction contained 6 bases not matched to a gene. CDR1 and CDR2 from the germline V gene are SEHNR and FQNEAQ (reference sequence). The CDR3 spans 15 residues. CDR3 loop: CASSSVAGGRETQYF. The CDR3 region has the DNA TGTGCCAGCAGCTCCGTAGCGGGGGGGCGTGAGACCCAGTACTTC.

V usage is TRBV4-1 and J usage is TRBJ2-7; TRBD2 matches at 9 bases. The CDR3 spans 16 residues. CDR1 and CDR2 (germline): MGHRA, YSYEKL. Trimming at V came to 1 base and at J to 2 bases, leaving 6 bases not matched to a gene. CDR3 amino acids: CASSQVSLAGPYEQYF. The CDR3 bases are TGCGCCAGCAGCCAAGTGAGCCTAGCGGGGCCCTACGAGCAGTACTTC.

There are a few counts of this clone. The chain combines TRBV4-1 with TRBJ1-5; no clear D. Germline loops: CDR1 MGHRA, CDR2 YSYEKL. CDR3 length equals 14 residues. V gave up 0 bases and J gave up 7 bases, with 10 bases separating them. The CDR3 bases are TGCGCCAGCAGCCAAGATGGGTGGATGCAGCCCCAGCATTTT. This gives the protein CASSQDGWMQPQHF.

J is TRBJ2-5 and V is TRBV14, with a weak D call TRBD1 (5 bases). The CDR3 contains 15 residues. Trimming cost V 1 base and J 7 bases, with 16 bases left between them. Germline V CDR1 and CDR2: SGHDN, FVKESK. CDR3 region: CASSQVSGLGVTQYF. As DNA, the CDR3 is TGTGCCAGCAGCCAAGTCTCAGGGCTTGGGGTGACCCAGTACTTC.

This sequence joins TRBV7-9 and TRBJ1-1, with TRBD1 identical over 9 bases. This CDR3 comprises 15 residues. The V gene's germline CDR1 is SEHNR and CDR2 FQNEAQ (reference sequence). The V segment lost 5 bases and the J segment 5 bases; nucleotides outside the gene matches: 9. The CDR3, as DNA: TGTGCCAGCAGCACACGGACAGGGGAAAGTACTGAAGCTTTCTTT. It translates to CASSTRTGESTEAFF.

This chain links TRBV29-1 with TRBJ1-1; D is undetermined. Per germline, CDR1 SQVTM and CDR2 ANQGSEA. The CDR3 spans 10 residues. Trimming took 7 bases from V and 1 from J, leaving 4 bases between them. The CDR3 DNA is TGCAGCGCCTCGAACACTGAAGCTTTCTTT. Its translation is CSASNTEAFF.

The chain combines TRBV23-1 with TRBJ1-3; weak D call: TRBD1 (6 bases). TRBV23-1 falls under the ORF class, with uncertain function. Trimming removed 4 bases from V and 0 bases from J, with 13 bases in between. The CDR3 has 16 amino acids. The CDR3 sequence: CASSPPGANSGNTIYF. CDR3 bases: TGCGCCAGCAGTCCTCCAGGGGCCAACTCTGGAAACACCATATATTTT.

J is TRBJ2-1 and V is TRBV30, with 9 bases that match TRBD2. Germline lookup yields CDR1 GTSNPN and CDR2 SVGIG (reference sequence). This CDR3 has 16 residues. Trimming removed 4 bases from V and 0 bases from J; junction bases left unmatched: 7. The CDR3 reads CAWTGGGAFSYNEQFF. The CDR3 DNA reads TGTGCCTGGACTGGCGGGGGGGCTTTCTCCTACAATGAGCAGTTCTTC.

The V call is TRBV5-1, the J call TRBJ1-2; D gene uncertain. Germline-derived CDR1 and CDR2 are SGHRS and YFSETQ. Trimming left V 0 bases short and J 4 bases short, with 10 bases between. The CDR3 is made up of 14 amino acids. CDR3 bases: TGCGCCAGCAGCTTGGGTGGGGAACTCTATGGCTACACCTTC. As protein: CASSLGGELYGYTF. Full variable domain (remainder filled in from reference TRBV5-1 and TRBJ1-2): KAGVTQTPRYLIKTRGQQVTLSCSPISGHRSVSWYQQTPGQGLQFLFEYFSETQRNKGNFPGRFSGRQFSNSRSEMNVSTLELGDSALYLCASSLGGELYGYTFGSGTRLTVV.

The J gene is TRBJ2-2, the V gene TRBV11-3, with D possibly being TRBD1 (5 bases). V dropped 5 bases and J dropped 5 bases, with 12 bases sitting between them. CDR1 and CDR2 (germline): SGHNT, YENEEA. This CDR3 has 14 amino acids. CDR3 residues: CASSPLGETGELFF. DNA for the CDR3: TGTGCCAGCAGCCCCCTAGGGGAAACCGGGGAGCTGTTTTTT.